This T cell receptor beta chain derives from a study of blood T cells in healthy people across ages (dated by TCRdb to the mid-2010s). Regarding the research as a whole: In model experiments, template switching captured roughly one uniquely barcoded TCR beta cDNA molecule for every two T cells. The study analyzed two additional independent replicas of 1 million unique cDNA reads from the same blood draw for two donors, one aged 18 to 30 and one aged 80 or older. To track age-related changes in TCR beta repertoire diversity, the study relied on deep sequencing normalized with unique cDNA molecular identifiers. The donors were divided into four age groups: young (average 16 years), middle-aged (under 40), aged (about 61) and long-lived (around 87). To avoid experimental bias, donors of different ages were distributed randomly across sequencing lanes. The paper's findings and limits, for the study overall: Donor CMV infection status was unknown, potentially confounding age-related changes in expanded clonotypes. Observed TCR beta diversity correlated strongly with the percentage of naive T cells measured by flow cytometry. As age increased, observed TCR beta diversity per million T cells dropped in a roughly linear way, and a significant reduction was already evident by age 40. Compared with the aged group, the long-lived group had more naive CD4+ T cells, fewer expanded clones and increased TCR diversity, a pattern suggesting age selection. Because profiling used bulk unsorted PBMCs, naive and antigen-experienced compartments could not be compared conclusively. Estimates of total diversity based on one million sequenced T cells were considered lower bounds and underestimates.

With regard to this clonotype: Its antigen is still unknown. Base quality data are lacking; no much larger clone is found one base away.

The CDR3 spans 14 residues, from the cysteine through the phenylalanine. The CDR3 DNA has 42 bases and is translated from base 1. In the germline V gene, CDR1 corresponds to KGHSH and CDR2 to LQKENI. The V end gives up 7 bases and the J end 5 bases, leaving 6 bases in the junction not matched to a gene. Systemically healthy Caucasian individuals from Russia, roughly 40 in total and aged roughly 6 to 100 years, were included as donors. Ten milliliters of peripheral blood were drawn from each donor into EDTA-treated Vacutainer tubes. Ficoll-Paque density-gradient centrifugation was used to isolate PBMCs, with at least 6.5 million per sample. Total RNA was extracted from PBMCs with Trizol reagent, with at least 5.5 micrograms obtained per sample. The percentages of naive CD45RAhigh/CD27high T cells were determined by flow cytometry on a PBMC aliquot from every donor. The library came from 5' RACE. The sequencer listed for this sample is Illumina HiSeq 2500. A second 7 to 11 cycle PCR used a sample-barcoded 5' primer and a J-beta primer mix. A unique molecular identifier was introduced onto each TCR beta cDNA molecule by a template-switch 5' adaptor carrying 12 random nucleotides. Each sample yielded at least 3 million CDR3-containing paired-end reads. First-strand cDNA was synthesized from all RNA with the Mint cDNA synthesis kit, primed by a TRBC-specific oligonucleotide. Following uracil-DNA glycosylase treatment, all cDNA underwent a first 18-cycle PCR with the universal primers M1SS and BC2_uni_R. The paper's processing steps were these. For normalization, 1 million high-quality reads, each with a distinct molecular identifier, were randomly selected from each sample. Instead of being binned into consensus sequences, reads with shared molecular identifiers were discarded. MiTCR, run with a Q25 quality threshold and the strictest error-elimination algorithm, handled CDR3 identification, clonotype clustering and error correction. Lower-bound total TCR beta diversity was estimated with a nonparametric unseen species model using Euler transformation. TCRdb ran its own pipeline on the public reads, namely fastp trimming at Q25 and MiXCR clone calling, and kept in-frame beta chains. Every CDR3 protein is listed once, alongside the most common genes and DNA of its rows. The V and J calls, along with clone size, are taken from TCRdb and not from the paper's own processing. In all, the sample holds 700,000 to 800,000 distinct CDR3 sequences, and 40% to 45% of those were seen once. Of the sample, 20% to 25% is held by the ten largest clones.

The sequence was collected from an older woman in good health. The sequence links TRBV18 to TRBJ2-1, with 9 bases aligning to TRBD1. Material: blood. The encoded CDR3 is CASLGQGFNNEQFF. The bases read TGTGCCAGCTTGGGACAGGGTTTCAACAATGAGCAGTTCTTC.